This TCR beta chain was documented in a study of T cell responses to AZD1222 COVID-19 vaccine. Study-level results: Sampled repertoires all dated from after the peak T cell response.

This clone is a singleton in its sample. Its antigen remains unknown. Sequencing was performed with immunoSEQ multiplex PCR; in TCRdb, only in-frame clones are kept and a portion is missing. There are about 170,000 clones in the sample; about 85% occur only once, and about 3% lies in the top ten. V lost 7 bases to trimming and J lost 0 bases, with 13 bases between them. This CDR3 contains 15 residues. In germline, CDR1 is MNHEY, CDR2 SVGAGI. The sample was peripheral blood, taken on day 0 of AZD1222 vaccination. The TCR sequence derives from an adult in good health. The chain employs TRBV6-5 and TRBJ1-5; D remains ambiguous. The CDR3: CASTLHENSNQPQHF. The CDR3 bases are TGTGCCAGCACCCTACACGAAAATAGCAATCAGCCCCAGCATTTT.